A single sample is the source of the 22 T cell receptor beta chains below, sequenced in a study of CD8+ T cells in alopecia areata. RNA was isolated and reverse transcribed to cDNA, the sequencing template. The assay was immunoSEQ multiplex PCR, and TCRdb's table has in-frame clones only and misses some. The table includes around 190,000 clones, around 66% detected once. Treatment of the sample: oral pan-JAK inhibitor, 5-10 mg twice daily. This material consisted of CD4+ T cells sorted from blood, taken at week 4, from a patient treated with tofacitinib. All receptors derive from a human donor with alopecia areata.

The chain couples TRBV30 to TRBJ1-1; D gene uncertain. The V and J ends lost 2 bases and 1 base respectively, with 8 bases between them. Germline lookup yields CDR1 GTSNPN and CDR2 SVGIG (reference sequence). This CDR3 is built from 13 residues. The CDR3 spells CAWSRLANTEAFF. DNA for the CDR3: TGTGCCTGGAGTAGGTTAGCGAACACTGAAGCTTTCTTT. Filled out from reference TRBV30 and TRBJ1-1, the complete variable domain reads SQTIHQWPATLVQPVGSPLSLECTVEGTSNPNLYWYRQAAGRGLQLLFYSVGIGQISSEVPQNLSASRPQDRQFILSSKKLLLSDSGFYLCAWSRLANTEAFFGQGTRLTVV.

The chain couples TRBV11-2 to TRBJ2-5, with 14 bases matching TRBD2. This CDR3 spans 15 amino acids. The J segment lost 7 bases and the V segment lost 4 bases, leaving 5 bases of the junction unmatched. Germline V gives CDR1 SGHAT, CDR2 FQNNGV. The CDR3 DNA sequence: TGTGCCAGCAGCTCCGGGACTAGCGGGGGACGGACCCAGTACTTC. The encoded protein is CASSSGTSGGRTQYF.

This clone has only a few counts. This chain joins TRBV5-1 and TRBJ1-5, with D unclear. Trimming took 0 bases from V and 8 from J, leaving 15 bases between them. The CDR3 is made up of 15 amino acids. The germline V gene has CDR1 SGHRS and CDR2 YFSETQ. DNA for the CDR3: TGCGCCAGCAGCTTGGGTAGGGAACCCCTAGAGCCCCAGCATTTT. It specifies CASSLGREPLEPQHF.

The chain has TRBV5-1 and TRBJ2-7; TRBD1 agrees at 7 bases. Looked up from germline, CDR1 is SGHRS and CDR2 is YFSETQ. This CDR3 contains 12 residues. V trimming: 7 bases; J trimming: 3 bases; junction bases outside the gene matches: 4. Here the CDR3 DNA reads TGCGCCAGCGGGGACAGAGACTACGAGCAGTACTTC. Amino acids: CASGDRDYEQYF.

This chain links TRBV7-2 with TRBJ1-5, with D unresolved. CDR1 is SGHTA and CDR2 is FQGNSA in the germline V gene. Trimming pared 5 bases from V and 2 bases from J, leaving 10 bases between. The CDR3 has 14 residues. In DNA, the CDR3 is TGTGCCAGCAGCCCCAACGGGGGCAATCAGCCCCAGCATTTT. Translating gives CASSPNGGNQPQHF.

The DNA of the CDR3 is TGTGCCAGCAGCCTACCGGCGTCTCTTGGGGAAAAACTGTTTTTT. Its translation is CASSLPASLGEKLFF. The chain recombines TRBV7-9 with TRBJ1-4; no firm D call. The CDR3 length is 15 residues. The germline gives CDR1 SEHNR, CDR2 FQNEAQ (reference sequence). Trimming left V 5 bases short and J 8 bases short, with 18 bases between. Looking up the rest from reference TRBV7-9 and TRBJ1-4 gives the full variable domain: DTGVSQNPRHKITKRGQNVTFRCDPISEHNRLYWYRQTLGQGPEFLTYFQNEAQLEKSRLLSDRFSAERPKGSFSTLEIQRTEQGDSAMYLCASSLPASLGEKLFFGSGTQLSVL.

The V gene is TRBV7-8, the J gene TRBJ2-7; D might be TRBD1 or TRBD2, each matching 6 bases. V lost 1 base, J lost 10 bases, and 11 bases lay in between. CDR3 length equals 12 residues. The germline V gene has CDR1 SGHVS and CDR2 FQNEAQ. The CDR3 here is CASSLVSGAQYF. The CDR3 DNA sequence: TGTGCCAGCAGCTTAGTTTCGGGGGCACAGTACTTC.

This clone was detected only a few times. In nucleotides, the CDR3 is TGCAGCGTCGAAAAGGGGCCTGAGACCCAGTACTTC. Translation: CSVEKGPETQYF. The gene calls are TRBV29-1 and TRBJ2-5; perhaps TRBD1 as D (5 bases). The CDR3 length is 12 residues. V was cut by 6 bases and J by 5 bases, with 13 bases left in between. The germline CDR1 and CDR2 sequences are SQVTM and ANQGSEA. Full variable domain (outside the CDR3, taken from reference TRBV29-1 and TRBJ2-5): SAVISQKPSRDICQRGTSLTIQCQVDSQVTMMFWYRQQPGQSLTLIATANQGSEATYESGFVIDKFPISRPNLTFSTLTVSNMSPEDSSIYLCSVEKGPETQYFGPGTRLLVL.

The V call is TRBV18, the J call TRBJ2-3; D gene ambiguous. The CDR3 runs to 13 residues. Trimming left V 2 bases short and J 4 bases short, with 7 bases between. Germline V gene data show CDR1 as KGHSH and CDR2 as LQKENI. CDR3 region: CASSPWASDTQYF. CDR3 coding DNA: TGTGCCAGCTCACCATGGGCTTCAGATACGCAGTATTTT.

The chain uses TRBV6-5 and TRBJ1-4, with D perhaps TRBD1 (6 bases). The CDR3 contains 15 residues. V dropped 7 bases and J dropped 4 bases, with 16 bases sitting between them. The V gene's germline CDR1 is MNHEY and CDR2 SVGAGI. The CDR3 DNA is TGTGCCAGCAACCCCAGGGGTGTGGGTAATGAAAAACTGTTTTTT. It specifies CASNPRGVGNEKLFF.

This clone was detected a few times. The V call is TRBV7-9, the J call TRBJ1-1, with a weak D call TRBD1 (6 bases). Germline V lookup: CDR1 SEHNR, CDR2 FQNEAQ (reference sequence). The CDR3 is 14 residues long. With 0 bases removed from V and 5 bases from J, the gap between germline ends came to 10 bases. Written as DNA, the CDR3 is TGTGCCAGCAGCTTAGCGGAAGGGGGGACTGAAGCTTTCTTT. This codes for CASSLAEGGTEAFF.

The chain couples TRBV7-2 to TRBJ2-7, with D perhaps TRBD1 or TRBD2 (5 bases each). The germline CDR1 and CDR2 sequences are SGHTA and FQGNSA. V was trimmed by 0 bases and J by 1 base, leaving 10 bases between them. This CDR3 is built from 15 residues. Written as DNA, the CDR3 is TGTGCCAGCAGCTTAGCCGGGACGGAATCCTACGAGCAGTACTTC. Its translation is CASSLAGTESYEQYF.

V usage is TRBV30 and J usage is TRBJ1-6, with D perhaps matching TRBD1 (5 bases). CDR1 GTSNPN and CDR2 SVGIG come from the germline V gene (reference sequence). CDR3 length: 14 amino acids. Deletions cut 2 bases from V and 10 bases from J, with 15 bases between. CDR3 sequence reads: CAWSPRRVESPLHF. DNA for the CDR3: TGTGCCTGGAGTCCCCGCAGGGTGGAGTCACCCCTCCACTTT.

In this sample, this clone turned up a few times. The rearrangement links TRBV2 to TRBJ2-5; the D gene is possibly TRBD1 (6 bases). Between the trimmed V and J ends, which lost 8 bases and 2 bases, there was a span of 12 bases. The CDR3 spans 13 residues. Germline V lookup: CDR1 SNHLY, CDR2 FYNNEI. CDR3 sequence reads: CASGTRTQETQYF. CDR3 DNA sequence: TGTGCCAGCGGGACACGGACGCAAGAGACCCAGTACTTC.

The chain is built from TRBV19 and TRBJ1-1; D unclear. The CDR3 spans 11 residues. Germline V gene sequence: CDR1 LNHDA, CDR2 SQIVND (reference sequence). Trimming removed 10 bases at V and 7 bases at J, with 13 bases between. CDR3 coding DNA: TGTGCCACTAAAGACCTGGGTGAAGCTTTCTTT. Translation: CATKDLGEAFF.

The rearrangement links TRBV4-2 to TRBJ1-1, with 7 bases aligning to TRBD1. V shed 3 bases and J 6 bases; nucleotides not matched to a gene: 7. Germline V gene data show CDR1 as LGHNA and CDR2 as YNFKEQ. This CDR3 has 14 amino acids. The DNA for the CDR3 is TGTGCCAGCAGCCAGGACAGGTTGTTGCCTGAAGCTTTCTTT. Its protein product is CASSQDRLLPEAFF.

This chain uses TRBV5-1 with TRBJ2-2; the match to TRBD2 covers 8 bases. Germline V gene sequence: CDR1 SGHRS, CDR2 YFSETQ. The CDR3 length is 16 residues. Germline trimming cut 0 bases from V and 0 bases from J; bases unmatched to any gene: 1. Here the CDR3 reads CASSLVGLANTGELFF. The CDR3 nucleotides read TGCGCCAGCAGCTTGGTGGGACTAGCGAACACCGGGGAGCTGTTTTTT. The full variable domain, rest sourced from reference TRBV5-1 and TRBJ2-2, is KAGVTQTPRYLIKTRGQQVTLSCSPISGHRSVSWYQQTPGQGLQFLFEYFSETQRNKGNFPGRFSGRQFSNSRSEMNVSTLELGDSALYLCASSLVGLANTGELFFGEGSRLTVL.

The J gene is TRBJ1-2, the V gene TRBV2, with D uncertain. The CDR3 contains 11 residues. Germline values: CDR1 SNHLY, CDR2 FYNNEI. V was cut by 7 bases and J by 7 bases, with 10 bases left in between. CDR3 sequence reads: CASTLTGGYTF. The CDR3 DNA reads as TGTGCCAGCACCTTAACGGGTGGCTACACCTTC. The whole variable domain, remainder taken from reference TRBV2 and TRBJ1-2, is EPEVTQTPSHQVTQMGQEVILRCVPISNHLYFYWYRQILGQKVEFLVSFYNNEISEKSEIFDDQFSVERPDGSNFTLKIRSTKLEDSAMYFCASTLTGGYTFGSGTRLTVV.

The V and J genes are TRBV6-5 and TRBJ2-5, with D possibly TRBD2 on 6 matching bases. V gave up 10 bases and J gave up 1 base, with 13 bases separating them. The CDR3 is 13 amino acids. CDR1 and CDR2 (germline): MNHEY, SVGAGI. The CDR3 coding sequence is TGTGCCACGCGTAGCGGAACCCAAGAGACCCAGTACTTC. It encodes CATRSGTQETQYF.

The rearrangement joins TRBV11-1 to TRBJ2-1, with D possibly being TRBD2 (5 bases). CDR3 length equals 17 residues. V shed 3 bases and J shed 0 bases, with 15 bases lying between them. CDR1 is SGHAT, CDR2 FQDESV, per germline (reference sequence). CDR3 region: CASSLSLAAISYNEQFF. The CDR3 DNA follows: TGTGCCAGCAGCTTGAGCCTAGCTGCTATCTCCTACAATGAGCAGTTCTTC.

There are a few counts of this clone. DNA for the CDR3: TGTGCCAGCAGTGGTTCGAACACCGGGGAGCTGTTTTTT. Encoded protein: CASSGSNTGELFF. The J gene is TRBJ2-2, the V gene TRBV2; the D is unclear. The CDR3 runs 13 residues. Germline CDR1 and CDR2: SNHLY and FYNNEI. V was pared by 4 bases and J by 0 bases, with 3 bases between.

The genes are TRBV7-9 and TRBJ1-4; 7 bases are shared with TRBD1. The CDR3 covers 14 residues. Germline lookup yields CDR1 SEHNR and CDR2 FQNEAQ (reference sequence). With 5 bases clipped from V and 3 bases from J, the junction kept 3 bases outside the gene matches. The CDR3 loop reads CASSPGQPNEKLFF. CDR3 bases: TGTGCCAGCAGCCCGGGACAGCCTAATGAAAAACTGTTTTTT.